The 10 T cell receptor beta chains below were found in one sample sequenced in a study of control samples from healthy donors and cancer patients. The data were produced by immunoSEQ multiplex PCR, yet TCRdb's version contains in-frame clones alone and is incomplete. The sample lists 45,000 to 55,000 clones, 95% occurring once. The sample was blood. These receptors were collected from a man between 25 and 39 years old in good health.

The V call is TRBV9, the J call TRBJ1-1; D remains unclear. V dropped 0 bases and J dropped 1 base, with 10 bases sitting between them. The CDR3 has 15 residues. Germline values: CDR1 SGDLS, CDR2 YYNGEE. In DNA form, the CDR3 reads TGTGCCAGCAGCGTAGGAAAGATTGGGAACACTGAAGCTTTCTTT. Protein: CASSVGKIGNTEAFF. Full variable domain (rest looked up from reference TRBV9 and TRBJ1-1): DSGVTQTPKHLITATGQRVTLRCSPRSGDLSVYWYQQSLDQGLQFLIQYYNGEERAKGNILERFSAQQFPDLHSELNLSSLELGDSALYFCASSVGKIGNTEAFFGQGTRLTVV.

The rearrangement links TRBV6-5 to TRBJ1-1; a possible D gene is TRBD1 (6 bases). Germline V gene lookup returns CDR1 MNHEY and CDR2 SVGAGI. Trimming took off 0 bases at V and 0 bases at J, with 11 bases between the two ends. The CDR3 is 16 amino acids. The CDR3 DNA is TGTGCCAGCAGTTACTCGAAGGGACAATTGAACACTGAAGCTTTCTTT. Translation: CASSYSKGQLNTEAFF.

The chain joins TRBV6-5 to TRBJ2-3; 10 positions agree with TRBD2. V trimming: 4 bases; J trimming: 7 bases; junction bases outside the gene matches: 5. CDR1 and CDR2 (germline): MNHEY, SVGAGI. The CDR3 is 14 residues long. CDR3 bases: TGTGCCAGCAGTTTACTAGCGGGACGTAATACGCAGTATTTT. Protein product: CASSLLAGRNTQYF.

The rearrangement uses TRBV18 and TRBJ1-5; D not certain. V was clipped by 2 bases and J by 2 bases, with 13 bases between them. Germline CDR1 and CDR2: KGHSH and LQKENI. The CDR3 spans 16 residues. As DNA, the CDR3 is TGTGCCAGCTCACCATCAGGACCTATGGGCAATCAGCCCCAGCATTTT. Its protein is CASSPSGPMGNQPQHF.

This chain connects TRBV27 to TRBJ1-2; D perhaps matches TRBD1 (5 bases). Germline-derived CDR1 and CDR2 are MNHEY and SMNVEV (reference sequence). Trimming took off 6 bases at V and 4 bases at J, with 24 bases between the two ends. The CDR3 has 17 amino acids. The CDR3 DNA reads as TGTGCCAGCAGCCCAGGAGATGGCGGGGGACTAGGCTATGGCTACACCTTC. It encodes CASSPGDGGGLGYGYTF.

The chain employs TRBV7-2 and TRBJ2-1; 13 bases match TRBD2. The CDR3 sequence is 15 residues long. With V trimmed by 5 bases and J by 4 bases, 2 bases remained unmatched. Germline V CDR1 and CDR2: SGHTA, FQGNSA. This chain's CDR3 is CASSQGLAGYNEQFF. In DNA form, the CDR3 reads TGTGCCAGCAGCCAGGGACTAGCGGGATACAATGAGCAGTTCTTC.

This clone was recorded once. Written as DNA, the CDR3 is TGTGCCATCAGTGAATCCCCAAGTGTTAATTCACCCCTCCACTTT. Translation gives CAISESPSVNSPLHF. The chain recombines TRBV10-3 with TRBJ1-6, with D hard to call. V was clipped by 3 bases and J by 6 bases, with 12 bases between them. CDR1 ENHRY and CDR2 SYGVKD come from the germline V gene. This CDR3 region has 15 residues.

CDR3 in DNA: TGTGCCAGCAGCTCCCGAAACAGGGGAACAAGTTACAATGAGCAGTTCTTC. This codes for CASSSRNRGTSYNEQFF. The V gene is TRBV7-8, the J gene TRBJ2-1; 7 nucleotides align to TRBD1. V shed 4 bases and J 4 bases; nucleotides not matched to a gene: 13. Germline V gives CDR1 SGHVS, CDR2 FQNEAQ. CDR3 length equals 17 residues.

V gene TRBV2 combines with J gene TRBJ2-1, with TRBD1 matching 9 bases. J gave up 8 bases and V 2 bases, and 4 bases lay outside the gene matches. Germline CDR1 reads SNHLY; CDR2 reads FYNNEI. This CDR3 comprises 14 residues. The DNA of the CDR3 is TGTGCCAGCAGTGAAAGGACAGGGGTCGATGAGCAGTTCTTC. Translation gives CASSERTGVDEQFF.

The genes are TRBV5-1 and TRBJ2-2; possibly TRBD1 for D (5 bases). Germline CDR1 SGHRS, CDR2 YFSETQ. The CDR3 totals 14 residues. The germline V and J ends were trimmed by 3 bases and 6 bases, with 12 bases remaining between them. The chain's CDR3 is CASSSTGTPGELFF. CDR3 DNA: TGCGCCAGCAGCTCTACAGGCACCCCCGGGGAGCTGTTTTTT.